The clone carrying this T cell receptor (beta chain) was observed at least ten times. The data originate from a study of identical twins. Template switching added a universal primer binding site, and final cDNA carried unique molecular identifiers. TCRdb re-derived calls from the 5' RACE reads in MiXCR, one entry per CDR3 protein. Of around 250,000 distinct CDR3 sequences listed, 6.5% are singletons. The same specimen was also included in a second study, on T cells expressing NK-cell markers. That report notes: The sorts in several experiments were restricted to alpha-beta TCR T cells by an anti-gamma-delta TCR antibody.

The sample comprised CD8+ T cells sorted from blood. This sequence was found in a woman aged 18-30 years in good health.

The CDR3 region is CASSEGGRGNEQFF. The CDR3 DNA is TGTGCCAGCAGTGAAGGGGGGAGAGGGAATGAGCAGTTCTTC. The rearrangement uses TRBV2 and TRBJ2-1, with D perhaps being TRBD1 or TRBD2 (5 bases each). The CDR3 runs 14 residues. Germline CDR1 SNHLY, CDR2 FYNNEI. Trimming left V 1 base short and J 7 bases short, with 11 bases between.